This T cell receptor beta chain was found in a study of human T cells and chemical hapten exposure. This clonotype came up many times. Its antigen remains unidentified. Indicated time point: patch test 3, about 24 weeks after DPC sensitization. Noted treatment: therapeutic diphenylcyclopropenone sensitization with weekly scalp DPC. Study-wide results and caveats: Expanded TCRs produced significantly more large CDR3 similarity clusters than controls did.

Germline CDR1 and CDR2: LGHNA and YSLEER. V lost 4 bases to trimming and J lost 5 bases; unmatched junction nucleotides: 7. This CDR3 region has 15 residues. Unique molecular identifiers were attached to individual cDNA molecules within the library. TCRdb reprocessed the RACE reads with MiXCR, giving one entry per CDR3 protein. Of roughly 71,000 distinct CDR3 sequences in the sample, approximately 12% were seen once. The TCR comes from a woman aged 45-59 years with alopecia areata. Some clones in this sample may be carry-over from other donors' samples. This specimen consisted of whole blood, obtained in connection with sensitization to the hapten diphenylcyclopropenone (DPC). The J gene is TRBJ1-2, the V gene TRBV4-3; 10 nucleotides agree with TRBD1. CDR3 loop: CASSPQTGGGYGYTF. DNA for the CDR3: TGCGCCAGCAGCCCGCAGACAGGGGGCGGGTATGGCTACACCTTC.